This T cell receptor beta chain was obtained from a study of control samples from healthy donors and cancer patients (dated by TCRdb to 2020 to 2022). In regard to this clone: The antigen this receptor binds is unknown. Base qualities are not recorded, but no much larger clone differs from it by a single base.

Preparation of the library involved the immunoSEQ multiplex PCR assay. Not all clones reach the TCRdb copy of this immuneACCESS table, which keeps in-frame sequences only. Checked studies attribute under half of the gap to unresolved V genes and leave the rest unexplained. The sample table contains 100,000 or so clones; only one count was recorded for 83% of them. Over 10% of the sample lies in the top ten. V is cut by 1 base and J by 6 bases, and the space between the germline ends is 4 bases. CDR1 and CDR2 were assigned from the germline V gene (reference sequence) as SEHNR and FQNEAQ. The CDR3, cysteine through phenylalanine, is 12 amino acids long. The entry retains the CDR3 DNA only, 36 bases that are in frame from base 1.

Specimen: blood. The chain employs TRBV7-9 and TRBJ2-1; the D gene remains uncertain. The clonotype comes from a woman aged 45-65 years in good health. The CDR3 protein sequence reads: CASSLEGNEQFF. The DNA sequence follows: TGTGCCAGCAGCTTAGAGGGCAATGAGCAGTTCTTC. Reference TRBV7-9 and TRBJ2-1 proteins supply the regions before and after the CDR3; the full variable domain is: DTGVSQNPRHKITKRGQNVTFRCDPISEHNRLYWYRQTLGQGPEFLTYFQNEAQLEKSRLLSDRFSAERPKGSFSTLEIQRTEQGDSAMYLCASSLEGNEQFFGPGTRLTVL.